A selection of T cell receptor beta chains follows, all from one sample in a study of molecular identifiers for immune sequencing clone quantification. TCRdb reprocessed the PCR reads with MiXCR, giving one entry per CDR3 protein. The sample contains about 640,000 distinct CDR3 sequences, 15% to 20% of which appear only once. Sequenced: naive CD8+ T cells from blood, with Jurkat cell RNA spiked in. These receptors all come from a human donor in good health. Some libraries in this study had Jurkat cell RNA spiked in. Both conserved end residues are part of each CDR3. A D gene is named only where the DNA matches it firmly. Clone size, where shown, is once, few, many, or a class for clones that have expanded.

clone size,J gene,D gene,V gene,CDR3 DNA,CDR3 protein
many,TRBJ2-7,.,TRBV4-3,TGCGCCAGCAGCCAAGACCAGGGGTACTACGAGCAGTACTTC,CASSQDQGYYEQYF
.,TRBJ2-7,TRBD1,TRBV20-1,TGCAGTAGAAAGAGGGGGCTTGGGCAGTACTTC,CSRKRGLGQYF
.,TRBJ2-1,.,TRBV4-1,TGCGCCAGCAGCCCAAGAGTAATTAATGAGCAGTTCTTC,CASSPRVINEQFF
.,TRBJ2-7,TRBD2,TRBV27,TGTGCCAGCAGTTTAACTAGCGGGGTTAGCGAGCAGTACTTC,CASSLTSGVSEQYF
many,TRBJ2-3,.,TRBV7-9,TGTGCCAGCAGCTTCGACGGGGGGCCAGATACGCAGTATTTT,CASSFDGGPDTQYF
few,TRBJ2-7,.,TRBV19,TGTGCCAGTAGTATAGATCCGGGGGCCGGGTACGAGCAGTACTTC,CASSIDPGAGYEQYF
many,TRBJ1-5,.,TRBV7-9,TGTGCCAGCAGCCGATCGCATGAGAATCAGCCCCAGCATTTT,CASSRSHENQPQHF
.,TRBJ2-7,TRBD2,TRBV27,TGTGCCAGCAGTTGGACTAGCGGGAGGGCCTACGAGCAGTACTTC,CASSWTSGRAYEQYF
.,TRBJ2-1,TRBD1,TRBV7-9,TGTGCCAGCAGCCCGGGGACAGGGGGCTGGGACAATGAGCAGTTCTTC,CASSPGTGGWDNEQFF
.,TRBJ1-4,TRBD1,TRBV7-9,TGTGCCGGCAGCTTAACCGGGACAGGTGGAGAAAAACTGTTTTTT,CAGSLTGTGGEKLFF
many,TRBJ2-7,.,TRBV28,TGTGCCAGCAGCTTGGGAGTGGCTTTCTCCTACGAGCAGTACTTC,CASSLGVAFSYEQYF
few,TRBJ2-1,.,TRBV7-9,TGTGCCAGCAGCTTACCTCGGCAGGGGGGATACAATGAGCAGTTCTTC,CASSLPRQGGYNEQFF
many,TRBJ1-5,.,TRBV6-2/TRBV6-3,TGTGCCAGCCGGGGGCCATTGCAGCCCCAGCATTTT,CASRGPLQPQHF
many,TRBJ2-7,.,TRBV18,TGTGCCAGCTCACCTTACGGGTACTCCTCCTACGAGCAGTACTTC,CASSPYGYSSYEQYF
many,TRBJ2-5,.,TRBV30,TGTGCCTGGAGTCCCTCCTGGACAGCACAAGAGACCCAGTACTTC,CAWSPSWTAQETQYF
many,TRBJ2-5,.,TRBV6-5,TGTGCCAGCCAACTTGGGGGGCCGGGGGAGACCCAGTACTTC,CASQLGGPGETQYF
many,TRBJ2-3,.,TRBV4-3,TGCGCCAGCAGCCAAGATGAGGGTTCTCCGGGAGACACAGATACGCAGTATTTT,CASSQDEGSPGDTDTQYF
many,TRBJ2-1,TRBD2,TRBV5-6,TGTGCCAGCATCACTAGCGGGTCCTACAATGAGCAGTTCTTC,CASITSGSYNEQFF
.,TRBJ2-7,.,TRBV7-9,TGTGCCAGCAGCTCCAATCGGGACACTCCTTCCTACGAGCAGTACTTC,CASSSNRDTPSYEQYF
many,TRBJ2-7,.,TRBV11-1,TGTGCCAGCAGCACCTCCCATATTGAGCAGTACTTC,CASSTSHIEQYF
many,TRBJ1-6,.,TRBV9,TGTGCCAGCAGCGTAGACGGCATTTCACTTCATTCACCCCTCCACTTT,CASSVDGISLHSPLHF
many,TRBJ2-7,.,TRBV4-3,TGCGCCAGCAGCCAACGATCCCCCGGGACACCTAGCTACGAGCAGTACTTC,CASSQRSPGTPSYEQYF
many,TRBJ2-7,.,TRBV28,TGTGCCAGCAGTATAGGGACGTCTACCTACGAGCAGTACTTC,CASSIGTSTYEQYF
.,TRBJ2-2,.,TRBV28,TGTGCCAGCAGTTTACCAGGCAGGGATAGCACCGGGGAGCTGTTTTTT,CASSLPGRDSTGELFF
.,TRBJ2-7,.,TRBV27,TGTGCCACCTCGTCGGCGATCGGCCTCGAGCAGTACTTC,CATSSAIGLEQYF
many,TRBJ2-3,.,TRBV7-2,TGTGCCAGCAGCCCAACATCCGGAGATACGCAGTATTTT,CASSPTSGDTQYF
few,TRBJ2-5,.,TRBV27,TGTGCCAGCAGTTTATCGGGGCCTCAGGACGAGACCCAGTACTTC,CASSLSGPQDETQYF
.,TRBJ2-7,.,TRBV20-1,TGCAGTGCTACCCTCGCCTACGAGCAGTACTTC,CSATLAYEQYF
many,TRBJ1-5,.,TRBV27,TGTGCCAGCAGTTTAACCGCAGAGGGAAGATATCAGCCCCAGCATTTT,CASSLTAEGRYQPQHF
many,TRBJ2-3,TRBD1,TRBV7-9,TGTGCCAGCAGCCCGCGGACAGGGGAAACTTACCCCGGAGGGGGCACAGATACGCAGTATTTT,CASSPRTGETYPGGGTDTQYF
few,TRBJ2-7,TRBD2,TRBV2,TGTGCCAGCACAACCGGGACTAGCGGGGGCCGTCCTTACGAGCAGTACTTC,CASTTGTSGGRPYEQYF
few,TRBJ2-7,TRBD1,TRBV19,TGTGCCAGTAGTATAGATCACGGGACAGGCGAAATCTCCTACGAGCAGTACTTC,CASSIDHGTGEISYEQYF
many,TRBJ2-1,.,TRBV19,TGTGCCAGTAGTATAGGATTAGGGTTAAGCTCCTACAATGAGCAGTTCTTC,CASSIGLGLSSYNEQFF
few,TRBJ2-3,TRBD1,TRBV29-1,TGCAGCGTTGTTGGACAGGGGACAGATACGCAGTATTTT,CSVVGQGTDTQYF
few,TRBJ2-2,.,TRBV4-3,TGCGCCAGCAGCCAAGATCGTAGCCGTTCCGGGGAGCTGTTTTTT,CASSQDRSRSGELFF
.,TRBJ2-1,.,TRBV27,TGTGCCAGCAGTAGCCGGGACACCCGAACGTACAATGAGCAGTTCTTC,CASSSRDTRTYNEQFF
.,TRBJ2-3,TRBD1,TRBV14,TGTGCCAGCAGCCAAGGACAGGGGTTTTGGACAGATACGCAGTATTTT,CASSQGQGFWTDTQYF
many,TRBJ2-2,.,TRBV29-1,TGCAGCGTTGAAGAAGGGAACACCGGGGAGCTGTTTTTT,CSVEEGNTGELFF
many,TRBJ2-3,.,TRBV7-9,TGTGCCAGCAGCTTCATACAGGGTGAGGCAGATACGCAGTATTTT,CASSFIQGEADTQYF
.,TRBJ1-1,.,TRBV5-6,TGTGCCAGCAGCTTGGAGGCAGACACTGAAGCTTTCTTT,CASSLEADTEAFF